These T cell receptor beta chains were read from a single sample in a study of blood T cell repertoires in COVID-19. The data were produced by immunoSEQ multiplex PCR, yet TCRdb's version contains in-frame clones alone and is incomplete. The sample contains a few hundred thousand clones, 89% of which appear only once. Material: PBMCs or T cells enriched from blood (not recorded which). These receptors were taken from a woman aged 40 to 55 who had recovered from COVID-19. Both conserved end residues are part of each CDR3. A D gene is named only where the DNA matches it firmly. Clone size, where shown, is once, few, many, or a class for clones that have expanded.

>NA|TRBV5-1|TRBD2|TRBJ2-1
TGCGCCAGCAGCTTGTCTAGCGGTGACAATGAGCAGTTCTTC
CASSLSSGDNEQFF
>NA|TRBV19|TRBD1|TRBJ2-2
TGTGCCAGTAGTACCCAGGGGGCCTCCGGGGAGCTGTTTTTT
CASSTQGASGELFF
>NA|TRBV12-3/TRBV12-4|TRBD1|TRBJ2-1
TGTGCCAGCAGACAGGGGTACAATGAGCAGTTCTTC
CASRQGYNEQFF
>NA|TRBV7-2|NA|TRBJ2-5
TGTGCCAGCAGCTTAGACGGGTACCAAGAGACCCAGTACTTC
CASSLDGYQETQYF
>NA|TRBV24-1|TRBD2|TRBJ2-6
TGTGCCACCAGTGACCTTTTAGCGGGAACCCCTGGGGCCAACGTCCTGACTTTC
CATSDLLAGTPGANVLTF
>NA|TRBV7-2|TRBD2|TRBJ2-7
TGTGCCAGCAGCCCCTTTGGGGGGGGAGCCTACGAGCAGTACTTC
CASSPFGGGAYEQYF
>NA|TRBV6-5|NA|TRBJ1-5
TGTGCCAGCACTCGGGGAGTCGGGCAGCCCCAGCATTTT
CASTRGVGQPQHF
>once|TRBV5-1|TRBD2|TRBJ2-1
TGCGCCAGCAGCTTTTCCTCTAGCGGGGCGAACTACAATGAGCAGTTCTTC
CASSFSSSGANYNEQFF
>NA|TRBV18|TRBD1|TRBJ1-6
TGTGCCAGCTCAAAAGGGACAGAAGGATCACCCCTCCACTTT
CASSKGTEGSPLHF
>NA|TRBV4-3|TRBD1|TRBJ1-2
TGCGCCAGCAGCCAAGATTTAGGGGGCGGGTATGGCTACACCTTC
CASSQDLGGGYGYTF
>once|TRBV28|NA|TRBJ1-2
TGTGCCAGCCTGAGAGGGTATGGCTACACCTTC
CASLRGYGYTF
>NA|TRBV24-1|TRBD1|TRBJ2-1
TGTGCCACCAGTGACCCGGACAGGGCCGAGTGGGGTGAGCAGTTCTTC
CATSDPDRAEWGEQFF
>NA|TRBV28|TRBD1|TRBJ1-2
TGTGCCAGCAGCCCAGGGGGTGAGCGTAACGGCTACACCTTC
CASSPGGERNGYTF
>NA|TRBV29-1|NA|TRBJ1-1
TGCAGCGTTGTCCGGGGCACTGAAGCTTTCTTT
CSVVRGTEAFF
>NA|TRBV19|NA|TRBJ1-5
TGTGCCAGTAGAAGGACAGTCAGCAATCAGCCCCAGCATTTT
CASRRTVSNQPQHF
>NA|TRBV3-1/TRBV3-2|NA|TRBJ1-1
TGTGCCAGCAGCCAAGGACCAGGGACTGAAGCTTTCTTT
CASSQGPGTEAFF
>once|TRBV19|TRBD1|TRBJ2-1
TGTGCCAGTAGTACAAATGACAGGGGGGGAGGTCACAATGAGCAGTTCTTC
CASSTNDRGGGHNEQFF
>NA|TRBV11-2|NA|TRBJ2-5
TGTGCCAGCAGCTTAGCGGTAGGGGGAGAGACCCAGTACTTC
CASSLAVGGETQYF
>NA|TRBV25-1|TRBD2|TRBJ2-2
TGTGCCAGTAGCGGGACAAACACCGGGGAGCTGTTTTTT
CASSGTNTGELFF
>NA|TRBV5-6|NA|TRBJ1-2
TGTGCCAGCAGCATACAGGGTGGGCATGGCTACACCTTC
CASSIQGGHGYTF